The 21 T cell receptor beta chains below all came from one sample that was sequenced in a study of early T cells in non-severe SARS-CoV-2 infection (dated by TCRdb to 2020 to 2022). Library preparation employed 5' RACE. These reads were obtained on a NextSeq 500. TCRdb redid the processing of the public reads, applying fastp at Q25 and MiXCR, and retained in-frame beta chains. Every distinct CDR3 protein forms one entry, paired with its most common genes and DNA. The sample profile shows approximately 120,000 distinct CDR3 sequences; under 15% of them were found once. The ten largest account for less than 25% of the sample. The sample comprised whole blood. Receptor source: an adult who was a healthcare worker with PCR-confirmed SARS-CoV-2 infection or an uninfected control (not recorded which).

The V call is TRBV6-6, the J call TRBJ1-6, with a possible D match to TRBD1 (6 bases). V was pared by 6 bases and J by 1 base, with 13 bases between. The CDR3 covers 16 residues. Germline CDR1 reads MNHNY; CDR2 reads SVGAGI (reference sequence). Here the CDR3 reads CASRQGSSSYNSPLHF. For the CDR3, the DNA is TGTGCCAGCAGGCAGGGGAGTAGTTCCTATAATTCACCCCTCCACTTT.

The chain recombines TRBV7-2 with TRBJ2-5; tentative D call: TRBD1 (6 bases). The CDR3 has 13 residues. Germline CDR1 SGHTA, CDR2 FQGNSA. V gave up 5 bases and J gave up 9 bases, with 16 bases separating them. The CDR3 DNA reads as TGTGCCAGCAGCCCACAGGGTCCGGGTTCCCAGTACTTC. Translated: CASSPQGPGSQYF.

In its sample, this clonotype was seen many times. The CDR3 region has the DNA TGTGCCAGCGGACGGATCAGCAATCAGCCCCAGCATTTT. Translated, it gives CASGRISNQPQHF. The chain carries TRBV2 and TRBJ1-5; D not resolved. V lost 8 bases, J lost 1 base, and 9 bases lay in between. Germline V lookup: CDR1 SNHLY, CDR2 FYNNEI. CDR3 size: 13 residues.

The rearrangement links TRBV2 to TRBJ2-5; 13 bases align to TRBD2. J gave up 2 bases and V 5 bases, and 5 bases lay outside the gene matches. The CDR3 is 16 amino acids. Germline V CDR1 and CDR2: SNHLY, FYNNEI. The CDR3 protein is CASSRGTSGDQETQYF. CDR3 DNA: TGTGCCAGCAGTCGAGGGACTAGCGGGGATCAAGAGACCCAGTACTTC.

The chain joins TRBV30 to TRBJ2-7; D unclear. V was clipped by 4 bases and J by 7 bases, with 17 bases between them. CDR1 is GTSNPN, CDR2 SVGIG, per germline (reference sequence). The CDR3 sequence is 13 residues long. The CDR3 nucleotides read TGTGCCTGGACCCCCCCGCCGCTATGGGAGCAGTACTTC. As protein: CAWTPPPLWEQYF.

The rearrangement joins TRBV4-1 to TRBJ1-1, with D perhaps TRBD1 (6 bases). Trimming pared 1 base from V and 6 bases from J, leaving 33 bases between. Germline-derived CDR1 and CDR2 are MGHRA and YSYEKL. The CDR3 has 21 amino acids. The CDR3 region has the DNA TGCGCCAGCAGCCAAGGGGGCGGGGGACAAGGAGGATTATCACGGGTCGCTGAAGCTTTCTTT. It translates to CASSQGGGGQGGLSRVAEAFF.

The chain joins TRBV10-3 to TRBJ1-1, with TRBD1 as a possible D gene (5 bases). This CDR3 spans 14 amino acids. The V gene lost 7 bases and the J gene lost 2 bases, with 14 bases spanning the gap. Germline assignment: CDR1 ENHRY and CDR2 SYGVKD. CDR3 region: CAIKKDTSNTEAFF. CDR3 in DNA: TGTGCCATCAAGAAGGACACTTCCAACACTGAAGCTTTCTTT.

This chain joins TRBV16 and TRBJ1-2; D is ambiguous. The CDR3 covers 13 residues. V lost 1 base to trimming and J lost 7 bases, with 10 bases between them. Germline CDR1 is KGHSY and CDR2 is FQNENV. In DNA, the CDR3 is TGTGCCAGCAGCCAATTCGATACGGGTGGCTACACCTTC. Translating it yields CASSQFDTGGYTF.

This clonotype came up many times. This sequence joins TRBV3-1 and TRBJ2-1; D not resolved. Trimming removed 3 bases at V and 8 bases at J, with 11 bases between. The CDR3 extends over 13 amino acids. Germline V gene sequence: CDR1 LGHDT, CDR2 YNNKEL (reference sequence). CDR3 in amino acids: CASSQGTFDEQFF. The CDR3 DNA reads TGTGCCAGCAGCCAGGGTACATTTGATGAGCAGTTCTTC.

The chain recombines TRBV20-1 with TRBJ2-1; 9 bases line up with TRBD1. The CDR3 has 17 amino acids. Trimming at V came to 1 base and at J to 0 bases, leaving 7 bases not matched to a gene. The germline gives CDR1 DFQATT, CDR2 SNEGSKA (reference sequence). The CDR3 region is CSARGWTGVDSYNEQFF. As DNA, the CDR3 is TGCAGTGCTAGAGGCTGGACAGGGGTTGACTCCTACAATGAGCAGTTCTTC.

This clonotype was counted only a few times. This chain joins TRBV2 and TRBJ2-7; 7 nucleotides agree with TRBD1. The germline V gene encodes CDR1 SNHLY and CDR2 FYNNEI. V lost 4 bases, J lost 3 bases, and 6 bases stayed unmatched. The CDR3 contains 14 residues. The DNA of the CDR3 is TGTGCCAGCAGTGCCGGTCAGGGGGTCTACGAGCAGTACTTC. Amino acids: CASSAGQGVYEQYF.

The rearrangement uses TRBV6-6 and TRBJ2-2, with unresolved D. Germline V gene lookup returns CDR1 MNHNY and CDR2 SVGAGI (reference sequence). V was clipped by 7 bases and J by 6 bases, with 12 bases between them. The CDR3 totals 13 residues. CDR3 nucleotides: TGTGCCAGCACCATTAGTGCAGCCGGGGAGCTGTTTTTT. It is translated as CASTISAAGELFF.

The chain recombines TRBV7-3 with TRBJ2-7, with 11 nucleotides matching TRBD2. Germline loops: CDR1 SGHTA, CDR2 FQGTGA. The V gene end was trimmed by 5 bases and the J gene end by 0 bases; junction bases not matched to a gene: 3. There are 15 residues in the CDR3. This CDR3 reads CASSRLAGGSYEQYF. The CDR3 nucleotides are TGTGCCAGCAGCCGGCTAGCGGGGGGCTCCTACGAGCAGTACTTC.

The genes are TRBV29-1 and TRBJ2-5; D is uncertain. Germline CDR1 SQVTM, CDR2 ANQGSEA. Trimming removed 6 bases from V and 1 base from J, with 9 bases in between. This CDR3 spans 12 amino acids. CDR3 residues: CSVSDGQETQYF. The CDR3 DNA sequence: TGCAGCGTAAGCGACGGCCAAGAGACCCAGTACTTC.

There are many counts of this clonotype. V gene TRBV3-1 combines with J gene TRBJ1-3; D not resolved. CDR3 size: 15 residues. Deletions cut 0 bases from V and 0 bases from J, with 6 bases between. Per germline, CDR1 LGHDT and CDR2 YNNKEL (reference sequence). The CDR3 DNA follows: TGTGCCAGCAGCCAAGATGTCCTCTCTGGAAACACCATATATTTT. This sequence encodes CASSQDVLSGNTIYF.

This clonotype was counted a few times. The CDR3 nucleotides read TGTGCCAGCAGCCAAGACTCGGCGGGGGTGGCTAGGGAGCTGTTTTTT. Its translation: CASSQDSAGVARELFF. The chain employs TRBV4-2 and TRBJ2-2; 7 bases agree with TRBD2. After removal of 0 bases from V and 9 bases from J, the junction contained 10 bases not matched to a gene. The CDR3 loop spans 16 amino acids. Germline V lookup: CDR1 LGHNA, CDR2 YNFKEQ.

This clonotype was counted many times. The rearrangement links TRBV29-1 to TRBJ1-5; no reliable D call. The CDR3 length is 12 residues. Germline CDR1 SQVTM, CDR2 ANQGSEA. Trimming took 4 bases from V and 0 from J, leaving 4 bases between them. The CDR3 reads CSVGVSNQPQHF. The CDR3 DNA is TGCAGCGTTGGGGTTAGCAATCAGCCCCAGCATTTT. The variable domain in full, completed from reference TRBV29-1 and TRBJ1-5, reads SAVISQKPSRDICQRGTSLTIQCQVDSQVTMMFWYRQQPGQSLTLIATANQGSEATYESGFVIDKFPISRPNLTFSTLTVSNMSPEDSSIYLCSVGVSNQPQHFGDGTRLSIL.

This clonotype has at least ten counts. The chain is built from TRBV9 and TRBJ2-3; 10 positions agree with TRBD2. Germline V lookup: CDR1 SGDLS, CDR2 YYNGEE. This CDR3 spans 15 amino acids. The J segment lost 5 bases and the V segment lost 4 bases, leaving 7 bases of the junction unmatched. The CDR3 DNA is TGTGCCAGCAGCTCCCAGCGGGGGGGCAGAGATACGCAGTATTTT. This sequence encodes CASSSQRGGRDTQYF.

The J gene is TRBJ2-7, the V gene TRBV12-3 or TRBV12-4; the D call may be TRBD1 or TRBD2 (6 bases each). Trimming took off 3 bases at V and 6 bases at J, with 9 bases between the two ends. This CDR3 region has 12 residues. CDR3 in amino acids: CASSFGGLEQYF. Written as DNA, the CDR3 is TGTGCCAGCAGTTTTGGGGGGCTCGAGCAGTACTTC.

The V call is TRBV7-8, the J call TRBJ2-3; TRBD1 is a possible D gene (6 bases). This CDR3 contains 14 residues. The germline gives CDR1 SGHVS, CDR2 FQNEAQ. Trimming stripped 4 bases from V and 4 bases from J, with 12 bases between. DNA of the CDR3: TGTGCCAGCAGCTCGGGACACCAGGCAGATACGCAGTATTTT. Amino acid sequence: CASSSGHQADTQYF.

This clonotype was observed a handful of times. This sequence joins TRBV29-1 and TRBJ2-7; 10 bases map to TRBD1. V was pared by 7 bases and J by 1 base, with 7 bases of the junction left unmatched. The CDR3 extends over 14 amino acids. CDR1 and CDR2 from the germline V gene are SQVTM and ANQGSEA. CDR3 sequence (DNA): TGCAGCGAGCGGGACAGGGGATCATCCTACGAGCAGTACTTC. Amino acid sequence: CSERDRGSSYEQYF.